This paragraph reports one TCR beta chain. The target antigen is unknown. MiXCR was run by TCRdb on the reads, yielding one entry per CDR3 protein. The sample yields around 800,000 distinct CDR3 sequences, 32% seen once. This specimen belongs to a study of T cell repertoires in cytomegalovirus infection. Study background: Well-studied HLA-B-restricted CMV epitopes were used in the study alongside recently identified HLA-C-restricted ones. Based on public TCR beta signatures, there were indications of CMV infection and of a matching HLA type. Findings and caveats of the study: HLA-C-restricted TCR beta clonotypes specific for CMV led the ex vivo response. CMV carriers having the relevant HLA were flagged by cumulative public TCR beta family frequency.

Germline V lookup: CDR1 DFQATT, CDR2 SNEGSKA (reference sequence). Trimming stripped 0 bases from V and 4 bases from J, with 24 bases between. The CDR3 contains 18 residues. The sequence was obtained from a human donor in good health (CMV status not recorded). Some clones in this sample may be carry-over from other donors' samples. V gene TRBV20-1 combines with J gene TRBJ2-5, with D unclear. The input for sequencing was cultured CD8+ T cells from PBMCs, taken from culture after CMV antigen stimulation. The CDR3, as DNA: TGCAGTGCTAGAGATCTTGGGGATATGACCCCCGCTAGAGAGACCCAGTACTTC. Amino acid sequence: CSARDLGDMTPARETQYF.